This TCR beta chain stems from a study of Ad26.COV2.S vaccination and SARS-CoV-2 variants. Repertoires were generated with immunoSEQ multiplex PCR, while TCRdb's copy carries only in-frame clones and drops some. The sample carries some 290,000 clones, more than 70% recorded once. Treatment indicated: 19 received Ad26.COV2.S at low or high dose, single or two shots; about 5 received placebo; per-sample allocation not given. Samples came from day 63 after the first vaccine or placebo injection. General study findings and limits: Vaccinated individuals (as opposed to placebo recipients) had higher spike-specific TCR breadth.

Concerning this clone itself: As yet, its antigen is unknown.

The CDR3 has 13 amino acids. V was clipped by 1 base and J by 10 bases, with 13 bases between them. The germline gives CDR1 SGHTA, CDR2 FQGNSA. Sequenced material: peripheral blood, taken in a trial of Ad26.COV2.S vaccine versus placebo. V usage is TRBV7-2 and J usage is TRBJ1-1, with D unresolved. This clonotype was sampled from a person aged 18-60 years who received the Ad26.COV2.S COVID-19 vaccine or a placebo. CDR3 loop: CASSLGNRAGAFF. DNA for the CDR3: TGTGCCAGCAGCTTAGGTAATCGGGCTGGAGCTTTCTTT.